A selection of T cell receptor beta chains follows, all from one sample in a study of cytomegalovirus exposure and HLA in healthy donors. Assay used: immunoSEQ multiplex PCR; TCRdb lists only in-frame clones, some missing. The sample has around 130,000 clones; around 85% are singletons. The sequenced sample was PBMCs. These receptors were obtained from a woman aged 25-40 years in good health and CMV-seropositive. Both conserved end residues are part of each CDR3. D genes are given only for firm matches. Size values are once, few and many counts, or a class for expanded clones, and some rows have none.

cdr3_nt,cdr3_aa,v_call,j_call,clone_size,d_call
TGTGCCAGCAGTTACAGCAGCACAGATACGCAGTATTTT,CASSYSSTDTQYF,TRBV6-6,TRBJ2-3,few,.
TGCGCCAGCAGCCAACCAAGGACAGGGGCCCCTTGGACTTTCTTT,CASSQPRTGAPWTFF,TRBV4-1,TRBJ1-1,.,TRBD1
TGTGCCAGCAGTGAAGTCAACAGGGGGCATCTAGAGCAGTACTTC,CASSEVNRGHLEQYF,TRBV2,TRBJ2-7,.,TRBD1
TGTGCCAGCAGTTTGTACCCCGGGACTCTCTACGAGCAGTACTTC,CASSLYPGTLYEQYF,TRBV27,TRBJ2-7,.,.
TGTGCCGCAAGGGGGTGGGAGGGAAGTGAAGAGCAGTTCTTC,CAARGWEGSEEQFF,TRBV6-1,TRBJ2-1,once,.
TGTGCAAGTCGCTTAGGTAGGGGTTGGGCGACAGGGATGGGCGAGCAGTACTTC,CASRLGRGWATGMGEQYF,TRBV12-2,TRBJ2-7,.,.
TGTGCCAGCCGACAGGGTGGAGATTCACCCCTCCACTTT,CASRQGGDSPLHF,TRBV6-6,TRBJ1-6,.,TRBD1
TGTGCCAGTAGTGACGGGACAGGGGGGAAAAAACTGTTTTTT,CASSDGTGGKKLFF,TRBV19,TRBJ1-4,.,TRBD1
TGTGCCAGCAGCGTAAGATCTACCCCTCGCACAGATACGCAGTATTTT,CASSVRSTPRTDTQYF,TRBV9,TRBJ2-3,.,.
TGTGCCAGCAGGGAACAGGGTTACGGCTACACCTTC,CASREQGYGYTF,TRBV2,TRBJ1-2,.,.
TGTGCCAGCAGTCCCATTGGACTAGCGGACTACGAGCAGTACTTC,CASSPIGLADYEQYF,TRBV28,TRBJ2-7,.,TRBD2
TGTGCCAGCAGCTTAAACCGGGGGGGAGATTCACCCCTCCACTTT,CASSLNRGGDSPLHF,TRBV7-8,TRBJ1-6,.,.
TGTGCCTGGAGTGTATCAGGGAGGTACACTGAAGCTTTCTTT,CAWSVSGRYTEAFF,TRBV30,TRBJ1-1,.,.
TGCGCCAGCAGTCTCACCCCGGAGGGGACTGAAGCTTTCTTT,CASSLTPEGTEAFF,TRBV23-1,TRBJ1-1,.,.
TGTGCCATCAGTGAACAAGCGGGAGGAGGAGATACGCAGTATTTT,CAISEQAGGGDTQYF,TRBV10-3,TRBJ2-3,.,TRBD2
TGTGCCACCGGAACAGGCCACTACGAGCAGTACTTC,CATGTGHYEQYF,TRBV15,TRBJ2-7,.,.
TGCGCCAGCAGTCCCTCCCCCTACGAGCAGTACTTC,CASSPSPYEQYF,TRBV10-2,TRBJ2-7,.,.
TGCGCCAGCAGCCAAGATGGACAGACCTACAATGAGCAGTTCTTC,CASSQDGQTYNEQFF,TRBV4-1,TRBJ2-1,.,.
.,CASSFGTGTGELFF,TRBV28,TRBJ2-2,.,.
TGTGCCAGTAGTATAGGCAGGGTGGATGGCTACACCTTC,CASSIGRVDGYTF,TRBV19,TRBJ1-2,.,.
TGTGCCAGTCAGGGGGCGGGTGAAAAACTGTTTTTT,CASQGAGEKLFF,TRBV2,TRBJ1-4,.,TRBD1
TGTGCCAGCGCTGACACACCTTCCTACGAGCAGTACTTC,CASADTPSYEQYF,TRBV6-6,TRBJ2-7,.,.
TGTGCCAGCAGCCAAGATCTAGCGGGAGGGCCGACAGATACGCAGTATTTT,CASSQDLAGGPTDTQYF,TRBV4-2,TRBJ2-3,.,TRBD2
TGTGCCAGCAGCTACCCCCGGGGGAGCCTTAAAGAGACCCAGTACTTC,CASSYPRGSLKETQYF,TRBV11-3,TRBJ2-5,.,.
TGTGCCAGCAGCTTGGAGGGGCGGGGTGGCTACACCTTC,CASSLEGRGGYTF,TRBV5-6,TRBJ1-2,few,.
TGTGCCAGCAGTTACGGGTGGGACTACTCTGGAAACACCATATATTTT,CASSYGWDYSGNTIYF,TRBV6-5,TRBJ1-3,.,.
TGCGCCAGCAGCCAAGGCCCTAGCGCCAATTCCTACAATGAGCAGTTCTTC,CASSQGPSANSYNEQFF,TRBV4-1,TRBJ2-1,.,.
TGTGCCAGCAGTGAAGCTAGCGGGGGGCCCTACGAGCAGTACTTC,CASSEASGGPYEQYF,TRBV6-1,TRBJ2-7,.,TRBD2
TGTGCCAGCAGCCCGACGACAGGGGGGAACTATGGCTACACCTTC,CASSPTTGGNYGYTF,TRBV5-4,TRBJ1-2,.,TRBD1
TGTGCCAGCAGTTTCTTGACAGGGGGAGACCCTACCTATGGCTACACCTTC,CASSFLTGGDPTYGYTF,TRBV28,TRBJ1-2,.,TRBD1
TGTGCCAGCAGTTACCTCAGGAACACTGAAGCTTTCTTT,CASSYLRNTEAFF,TRBV6-5,TRBJ1-1,.,.
TGTGCCAGCAGCCTTCAGGGACAGACCACCGGGGAGCTGTTTTTT,CASSLQGQTTGELFF,TRBV7-6,TRBJ2-2,.,TRBD1
TGTGCCAGCAGTCTGCGGGACAGGGCTGGAGCAGCTTTCTTT,CASSLRDRAGAAFF,TRBV28,TRBJ1-1,.,TRBD1
TGTGCCAGCAGTGAAGCGCGGCGGGCCTCTGGAAACACCATATATTTT,CASSEARRASGNTIYF,TRBV6-1,TRBJ1-3,.,.
TGTGCCAGCAGCAAAGGGGTGGGGAACACTGAAGCTTTCTTT,CASSKGVGNTEAFF,TRBV7-9,TRBJ1-1,.,.
TGTGCCAGCAGCGTAGATACAACCCGCTCCTACGAGCAGTACTTC,CASSVDTTRSYEQYF,TRBV9,TRBJ2-7,.,.
TGTGCCAGCAGGACAGGGGGCAATCAGCCCCAGCATTTT,CASRTGGNQPQHF,TRBV2,TRBJ1-5,few,TRBD1
TGTGCCAGCAGTCCTTTGGAGGGAGCCAATCAGCCCCAGCATTTT,CASSPLEGANQPQHF,TRBV28,TRBJ1-5,.,.
TGTGCCAGCAGCTTAGACGCGGGGGGAAACACCATATATTTT,CASSLDAGGNTIYF,TRBV7-7,TRBJ1-3,.,.
TGTGCCAGCAGTTTATTTACCAGCGGGAGGCCCAGCCTCTTC,CASSLFTSGRPSLF,TRBV28,TRBJ2-1,once,TRBD2
TGTGCCTGCCTCCCCCTCAGGGGAGTAAATGAAAAACTGTTTTTT,CACLPLRGVNEKLFF,TRBV2,TRBJ1-4,.,.
TGTGCCAGCAGTCCGACAGGAGACAATTCACCCCTCCACTTT,CASSPTGDNSPLHF,TRBV28,TRBJ1-6,once,.
TGCGCCAGCAGCCAAATGCGGACAGGGAGCACAGATACGCAGTATTTT,CASSQMRTGSTDTQYF,TRBV5-1,TRBJ2-3,.,TRBD1
TGTGCCAGCAGCCAAGATTCAGTAGTGGCCTCCAAGGGGTCTGAAGCTTTCTTT,CASSQDSVVASKGSEAFF,TRBV4-2,TRBJ1-1,.,.
TGTGCCTGGGTCACAGGTCCTAATGAAAAACTGTTTTTT,CAWVTGPNEKLFF,TRBV30,TRBJ1-4,.,.
TGCGCCAGCAGCTTTCAGCTGACAGGGCAGAACACTGAAGCTTTCTTT,CASSFQLTGQNTEAFF,TRBV5-1,TRBJ1-1,.,TRBD1
TGTGCCAGCAGCTCCGGGGAGGGATGGGGTCAGCCCCAGCATTTT,CASSSGEGWGQPQHF,TRBV5-6,TRBJ1-5,.,.
TGTGCCACCCAGGGGACAGCAACTAATGAAAAACTGTTTTTT,CATQGTATNEKLFF,TRBV2,TRBJ1-4,.,TRBD1
TGCGCCAGCAGCTTGGGAGGACACGGAGGGGAGCAGTACTTC,CASSLGGHGGEQYF,TRBV5-1,TRBJ2-5,.,.
TGTGCCAGTAGTATCGGGACAGCGAACACTGAAGCTTTCTTT,CASSIGTANTEAFF,TRBV19,TRBJ1-1,once,TRBD1
TGTGCCAGTAGTATAGATCGTGCGGCTGAAGCTTTCTTT,CASSIDRAAEAFF,TRBV19,TRBJ1-1,.,.
TGTGCCAGCAGGGGGGGGGCCACAGATACGCAGTATTTT,CASRGGATDTQYF,TRBV2,TRBJ2-3,.,.
TGTGCCAGCAGCTTAGGCGGGACTGGTTACAATGAGCAGTTCTTC,CASSLGGTGYNEQFF,TRBV11-2,TRBJ2-1,.,.
TGCGCCAGCAGCTATAATACACAGGGGGGCGATGGCTACACCTTC,CASSYNTQGGDGYTF,TRBV5-1,TRBJ1-2,.,TRBD1